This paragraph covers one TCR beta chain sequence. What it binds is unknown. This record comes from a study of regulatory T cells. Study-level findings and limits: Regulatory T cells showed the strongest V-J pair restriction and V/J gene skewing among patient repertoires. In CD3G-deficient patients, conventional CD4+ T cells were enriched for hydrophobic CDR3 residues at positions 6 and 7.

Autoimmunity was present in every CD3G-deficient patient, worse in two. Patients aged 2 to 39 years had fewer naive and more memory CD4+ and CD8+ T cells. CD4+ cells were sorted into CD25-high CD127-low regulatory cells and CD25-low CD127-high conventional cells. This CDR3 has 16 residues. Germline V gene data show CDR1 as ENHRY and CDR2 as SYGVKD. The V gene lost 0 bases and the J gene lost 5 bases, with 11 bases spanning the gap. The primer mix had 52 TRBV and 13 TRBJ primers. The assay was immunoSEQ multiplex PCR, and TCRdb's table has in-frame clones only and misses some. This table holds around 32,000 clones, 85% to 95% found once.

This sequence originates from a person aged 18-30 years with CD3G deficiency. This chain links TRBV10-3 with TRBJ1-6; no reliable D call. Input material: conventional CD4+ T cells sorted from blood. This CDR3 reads CAISESGQANNSPLHF. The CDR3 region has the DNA TGTGCCATCAGTGAGTCAGGGCAGGCCAATAATTCACCCCTCCACTTT.